The clone carrying this T cell receptor beta chain was observed once. The target antigen is unknown. The CDR3 length is 15 residues. J gave up 7 bases and V 2 bases, and 8 bases lay outside the gene matches. Per the germline V gene, CDR1 is SGHTA and CDR2 is FQGNSA. The authors divided CD4+ cells into CD45RA+ naive and CD45RA-negative memory subsets. This sample was included in a study of shared clonotypes between healthy human individuals. Findings of the study overall: Investigators expected sequencing depth to affect clonotype sharing among donors.

Repertoires were generated with immunoSEQ multiplex PCR, while TCRdb's copy carries only in-frame clones and drops some. In the table there are hundreds of thousands of clones, roughly 70% of which are singletons. This clonotype was obtained from a woman aged 25-40 years in good health. The V and J genes are TRBV7-2 and TRBJ1-5; 7 nucleotides line up with TRBD1. Sequencing was performed on memory CD4+ T cells sorted from blood. The subset denotes: CD45RA-negative fraction. The CDR3 loop is CASSLQGGRGQPQHF. The CDR3, as DNA: TGTGCCAGCAGCTTACAGGGGGGCCGGGGGCAGCCCCAGCATTTT.